Detailed here is one T cell receptor (beta chain). This entry is derived from a study of technical replicates of blood from a few donors. Here immunoSEQ multiplex PCR was the method, and the copy in TCRdb shows in-frame clones only, minus some. The profile shows about 80,000 clones, over 90% of them singletons. Germline assignment: CDR1 SQVTM and CDR2 ANQGSEA. V trimming: 4 bases; J trimming: 4 bases; junction bases outside the gene matches: 7. The CDR3 length is 14 residues. Sequencing was carried out using T cells isolated from PBMCs. J is TRBJ1-1 and V is TRBV29-1; 9 nucleotides match TRBD1. The receptor's source is a human donor in good health. CDR3 sequence: CSVAMTGGSTEAFF. The DNA of the CDR3 is TGCAGCGTTGCCATGACAGGGGGGTCCACTGAAGCTTTCTTT.